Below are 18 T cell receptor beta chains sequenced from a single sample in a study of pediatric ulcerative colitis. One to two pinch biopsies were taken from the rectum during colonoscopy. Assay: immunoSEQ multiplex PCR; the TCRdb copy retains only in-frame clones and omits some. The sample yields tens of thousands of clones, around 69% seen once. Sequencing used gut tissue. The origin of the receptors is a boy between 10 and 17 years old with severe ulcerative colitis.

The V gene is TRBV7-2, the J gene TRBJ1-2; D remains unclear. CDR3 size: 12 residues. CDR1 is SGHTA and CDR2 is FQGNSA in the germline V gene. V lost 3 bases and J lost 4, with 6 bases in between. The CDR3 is CASSFDGYGYTF. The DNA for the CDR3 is TGTGCCAGCAGCTTCGACGGCTATGGCTACACCTTC.

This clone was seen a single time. The CDR3, as DNA: TGTGCCAGCAGCTCGACAGGGGGCGCATCCGAGCAGTACTTC. It yields the protein CASSSTGGASEQYF. The V gene is TRBV7-2, the J gene TRBJ2-7; 10 nucleotides line up with TRBD1. The CDR3 is 14 residues long. V shed 4 bases, J shed 6 bases, and the junction held 6 bases outside the gene matches. Germline V gene lookup returns CDR1 SGHTA and CDR2 FQGNSA.

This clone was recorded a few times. The CDR3 protein is CSVDGNGDRENSPLHF. The CDR3 DNA sequence: TGCAGCGTTGATGGAAACGGGGACAGGGAGAATTCACCCCTCCACTTT. The chain is built from TRBV29-1 and TRBJ1-6; TRBD1 matches at 9 bases. This CDR3 is 16 amino acids long. V trimming: 3 bases; J trimming: 7 bases; junction bases outside the gene matches: 10. In germline, CDR1 is SQVTM, CDR2 ANQGSEA. Filled out from reference TRBV29-1 and TRBJ1-6, the complete variable domain reads SAVISQKPSRDICQRGTSLTIQCQVDSQVTMMFWYRQQPGQSLTLIATANQGSEATYESGFVIDKFPISRPNLTFSTLTVSNMSPEDSSIYLCSVDGNGDRENSPLHFGNGTRLTVT.

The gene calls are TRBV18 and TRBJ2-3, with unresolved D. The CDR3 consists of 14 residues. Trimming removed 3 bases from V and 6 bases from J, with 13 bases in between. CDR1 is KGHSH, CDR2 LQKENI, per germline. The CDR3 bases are TGTGCCAGCTCACCCCCTATCCGTTTGGATACGCAGTATTTT. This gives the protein CASSPPIRLDTQYF.

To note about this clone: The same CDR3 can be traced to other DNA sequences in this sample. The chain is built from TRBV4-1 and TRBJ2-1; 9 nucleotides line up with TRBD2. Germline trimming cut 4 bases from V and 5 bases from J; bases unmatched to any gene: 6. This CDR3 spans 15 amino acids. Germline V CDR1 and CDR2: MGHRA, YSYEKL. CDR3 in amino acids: CASSRAGGPDNEQFF. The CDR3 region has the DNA TGCGCCAGCAGCCGCGCGGGGGGGCCGGACAATGAGCAGTTCTTC.

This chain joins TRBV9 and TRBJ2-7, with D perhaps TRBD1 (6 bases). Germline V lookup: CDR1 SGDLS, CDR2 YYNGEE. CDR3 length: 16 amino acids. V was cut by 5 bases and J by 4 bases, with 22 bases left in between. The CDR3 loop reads CASSEYDRPFMYEQYF. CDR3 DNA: TGTGCCAGCAGTGAATACGACAGGCCGTTTATGTACGAGCAGTACTTC.

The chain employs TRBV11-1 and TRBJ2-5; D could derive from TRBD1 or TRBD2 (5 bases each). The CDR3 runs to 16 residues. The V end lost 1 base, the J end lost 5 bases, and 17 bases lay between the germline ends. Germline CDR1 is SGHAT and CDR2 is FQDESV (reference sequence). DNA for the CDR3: TGTGCCAGCAGCTTAGAGAGGGGTACCTTCTCGGAGACCCAGTACTTC. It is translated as CASSLERGTFSETQYF. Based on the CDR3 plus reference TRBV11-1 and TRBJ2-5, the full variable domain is EAEVAQSPRYKITEKSQAVAFWCDPISGHATLYWYRQILGQGPELLVQFQDESVVDDSQLPKDRFSAERLKGVDSTLKIQPAELGDSAMYLCASSLERGTFSETQYFGPGTRLLVL.

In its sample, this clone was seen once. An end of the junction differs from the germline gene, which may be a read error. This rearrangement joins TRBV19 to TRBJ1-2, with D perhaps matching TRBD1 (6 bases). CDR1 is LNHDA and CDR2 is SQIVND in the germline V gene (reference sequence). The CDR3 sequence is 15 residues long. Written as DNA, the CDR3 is TGTGCTAGTAGTGCCCGGACAGCCGTGAACTATGGCTACACCTTC. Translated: CASSARTAVNYGYTF. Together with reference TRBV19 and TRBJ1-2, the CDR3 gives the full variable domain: DGGITQSPKYLFRKEGQNVTLSCEQNLNHDAMYWYRQDPGQGLRLIYYSQIVNDFQKGDIAEGYSVSREKKESFPLTVTSAQKNPTAFYLCASSARTAVNYGYTFGSGTRLTVV.

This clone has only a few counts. The CDR3 DNA reads TGCAGCGTTGCCTTGGGGACAACTGGACCCTTGAGTGAGCAGTTCTTC. Translating gives CSVALGTTGPLSEQFF. V gene TRBV29-1 combines with J gene TRBJ2-1, with D possibly matching TRBD1 (6 bases). V was clipped by 4 bases and J by 9 bases, with 25 bases between them. Germline V CDR1 and CDR2: SQVTM, ANQGSEA. This CDR3 comprises 16 residues.

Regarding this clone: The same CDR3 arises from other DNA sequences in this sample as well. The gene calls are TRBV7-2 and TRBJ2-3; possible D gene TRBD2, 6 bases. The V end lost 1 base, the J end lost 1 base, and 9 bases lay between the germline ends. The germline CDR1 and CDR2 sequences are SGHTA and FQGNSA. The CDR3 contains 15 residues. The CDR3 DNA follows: TGTGCCAGCAGCTTAGATAGCGGCGGCACAGATACGCAGTATTTT. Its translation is CASSLDSGGTDTQYF.

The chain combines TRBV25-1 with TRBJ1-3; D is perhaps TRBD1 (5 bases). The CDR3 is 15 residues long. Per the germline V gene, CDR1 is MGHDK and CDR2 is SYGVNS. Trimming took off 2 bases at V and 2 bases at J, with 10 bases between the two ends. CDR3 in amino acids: CASSENSGPGNTIYF. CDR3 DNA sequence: TGTGCCAGCAGTGAAAACTCAGGGCCTGGAAACACCATATATTTT. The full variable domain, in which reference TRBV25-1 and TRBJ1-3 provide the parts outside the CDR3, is EADIYQTPRYLVIGTGKKITLECSQTMGHDKMYWYQQDPGMELHLIHYSYGVNSTEKGDLSSESTVSRIRTEHFPLTLESARPSHTSQYLCASSENSGPGNTIYFGEGSWLTVV.

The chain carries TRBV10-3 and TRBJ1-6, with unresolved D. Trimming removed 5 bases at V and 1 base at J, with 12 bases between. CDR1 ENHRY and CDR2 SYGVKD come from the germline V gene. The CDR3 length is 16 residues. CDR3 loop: CAISPMLGSYNSPLHF. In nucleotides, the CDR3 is TGTGCCATCAGTCCCATGTTAGGATCCTATAATTCACCCCTCCACTTT.

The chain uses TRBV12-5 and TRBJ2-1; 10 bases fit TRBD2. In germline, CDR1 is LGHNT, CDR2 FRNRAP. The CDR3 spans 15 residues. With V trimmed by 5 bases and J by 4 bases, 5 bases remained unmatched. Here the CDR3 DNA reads TGTGCTAGTGGTCCACTAGCGGGGACTTACAATGAGCAGTTCTTC. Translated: CASGPLAGTYNEQFF.

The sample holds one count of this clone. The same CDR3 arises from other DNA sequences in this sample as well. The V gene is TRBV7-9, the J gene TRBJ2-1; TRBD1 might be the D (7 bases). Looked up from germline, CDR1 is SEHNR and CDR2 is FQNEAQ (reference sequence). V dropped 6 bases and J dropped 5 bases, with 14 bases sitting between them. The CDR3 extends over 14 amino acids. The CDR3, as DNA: TGTGCCAGCAGTTCGCAGGGGGGACACAATGAGCAGTTCTTC. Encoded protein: CASSSQGGHNEQFF. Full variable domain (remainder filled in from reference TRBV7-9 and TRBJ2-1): DTGVSQNPRHKITKRGQNVTFRCDPISEHNRLYWYRQTLGQGPEFLTYFQNEAQLEKSRLLSDRFSAERPKGSFSTLEIQRTEQGDSAMYLCASSSQGGHNEQFFGPGTRLTVL.

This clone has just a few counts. The CDR3 DNA follows: TGTGCCAGCAGCCCCGGACCTAACTATGGCTACACCTTC. Translated, it gives CASSPGPNYGYTF. The gene calls are TRBV5-4 and TRBJ1-2, with no clear D. V lost 4 bases and J lost 0, with 7 bases in between. Germline CDR1 is SGHNT and CDR2 is YYREEE (reference sequence). The CDR3 has 13 amino acids.

This chain's CDR3 is CASSRAQGYGYTF. Here the CDR3 DNA reads TGTGCCAGCAGTCGGGCACAGGGGTATGGCTACACCTTC. This chain joins TRBV5-6 and TRBJ1-2, with 7 bases aligning to TRBD1. The CDR3 runs to 13 residues. Per the germline V gene, CDR1 is SGHDT and CDR2 is YYEEEE. Trimming removed 5 bases from V and 5 bases from J; junction bases left unmatched: 6.

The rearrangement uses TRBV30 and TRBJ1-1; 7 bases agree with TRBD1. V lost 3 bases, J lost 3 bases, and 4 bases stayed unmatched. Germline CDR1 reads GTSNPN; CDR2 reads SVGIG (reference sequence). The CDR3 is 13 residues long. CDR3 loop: CAWRGTGDTEAFF. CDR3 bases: TGTGCCTGGAGAGGCACAGGGGACACTGAAGCTTTCTTT.

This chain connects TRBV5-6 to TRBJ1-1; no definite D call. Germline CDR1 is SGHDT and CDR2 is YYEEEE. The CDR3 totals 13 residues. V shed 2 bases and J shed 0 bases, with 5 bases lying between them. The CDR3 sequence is CASSFWLNTEAFF. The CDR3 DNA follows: TGTGCCAGCAGCTTTTGGTTGAACACTGAAGCTTTCTTT. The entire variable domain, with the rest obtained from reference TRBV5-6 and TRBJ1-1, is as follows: DAGVTQSPTHLIKTRGQQVTLRCSPKSGHDTVSWYQQALGQGPQFIFQYYEEEERQRGNFPDRFSGHQFPNYSSELNVNALLLGDSALYLCASSFWLNTEAFFGQGTRLTVV.